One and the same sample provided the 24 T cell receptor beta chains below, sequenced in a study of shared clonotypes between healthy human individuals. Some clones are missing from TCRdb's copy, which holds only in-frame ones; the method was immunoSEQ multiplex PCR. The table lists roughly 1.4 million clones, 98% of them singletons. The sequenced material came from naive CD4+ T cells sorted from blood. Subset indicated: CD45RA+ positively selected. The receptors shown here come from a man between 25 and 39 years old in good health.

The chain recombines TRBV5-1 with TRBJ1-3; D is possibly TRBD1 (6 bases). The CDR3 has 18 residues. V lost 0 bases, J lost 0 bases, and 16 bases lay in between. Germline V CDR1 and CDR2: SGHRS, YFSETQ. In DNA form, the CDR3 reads TGCGCCAGCAGCTTGGTGGGACAAAGCCTCATCTCTGGAAACACCATATATTTT. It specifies CASSLVGQSLISGNTIYF.

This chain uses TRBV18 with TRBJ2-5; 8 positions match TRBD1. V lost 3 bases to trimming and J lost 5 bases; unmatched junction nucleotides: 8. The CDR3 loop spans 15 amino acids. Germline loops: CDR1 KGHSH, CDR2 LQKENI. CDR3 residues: CASSPTPQGVETQYF. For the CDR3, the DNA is TGTGCCAGCTCACCGACTCCACAGGGGGTTGAGACCCAGTACTTC.

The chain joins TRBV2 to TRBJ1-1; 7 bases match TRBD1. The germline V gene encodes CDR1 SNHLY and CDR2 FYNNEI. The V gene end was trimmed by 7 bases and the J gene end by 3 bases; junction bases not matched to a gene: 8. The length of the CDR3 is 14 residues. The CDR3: CASMRGPRDTEAFF. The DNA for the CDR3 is TGTGCCAGCATGAGGGGGCCACGGGACACTGAAGCTTTCTTT.

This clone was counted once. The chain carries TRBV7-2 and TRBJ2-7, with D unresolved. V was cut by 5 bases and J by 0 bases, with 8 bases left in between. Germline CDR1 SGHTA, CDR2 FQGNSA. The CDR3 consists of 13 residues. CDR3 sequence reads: CASSRVSSYEQYF. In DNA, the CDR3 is TGTGCCAGCAGCCGAGTCAGCTCCTACGAGCAGTACTTC.

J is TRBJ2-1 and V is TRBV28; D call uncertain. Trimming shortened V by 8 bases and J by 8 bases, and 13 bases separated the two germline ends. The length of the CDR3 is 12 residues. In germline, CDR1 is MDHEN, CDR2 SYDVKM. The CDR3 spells CASGLHRDEQFF. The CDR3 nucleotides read TGTGCCAGCGGCCTCCACCGGGATGAGCAGTTCTTC.

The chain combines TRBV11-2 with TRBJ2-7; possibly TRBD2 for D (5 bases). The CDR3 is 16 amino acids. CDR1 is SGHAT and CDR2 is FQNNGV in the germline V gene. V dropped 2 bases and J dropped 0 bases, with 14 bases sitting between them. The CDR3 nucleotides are TGTGCCAGCAGCTTAATGTGGAGGATTAACTCCTACGAGCAGTACTTC. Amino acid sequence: CASSLMWRINSYEQYF.

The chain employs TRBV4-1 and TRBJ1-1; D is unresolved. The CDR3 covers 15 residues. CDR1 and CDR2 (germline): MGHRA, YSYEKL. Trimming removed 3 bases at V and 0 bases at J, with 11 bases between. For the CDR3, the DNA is TGCGCCAGCAGCCAGACCCCGACATTGAACACTGAAGCTTTCTTT. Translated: CASSQTPTLNTEAFF.

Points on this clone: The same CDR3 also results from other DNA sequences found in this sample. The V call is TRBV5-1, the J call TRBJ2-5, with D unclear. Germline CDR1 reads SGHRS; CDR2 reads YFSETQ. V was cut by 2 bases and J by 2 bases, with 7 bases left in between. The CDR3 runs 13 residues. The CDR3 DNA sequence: TGCGCCAGCAGCTTTGGGGTGCAAGAGACCCAGTACTTC. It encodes CASSFGVQETQYF.

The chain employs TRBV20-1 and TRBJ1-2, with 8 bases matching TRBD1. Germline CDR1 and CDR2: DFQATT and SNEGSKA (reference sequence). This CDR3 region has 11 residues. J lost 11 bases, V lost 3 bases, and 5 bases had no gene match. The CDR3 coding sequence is TGCAGTGCTAGTCGGACAGGGCGGTACACCTTC. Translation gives CSASRTGRYTF.

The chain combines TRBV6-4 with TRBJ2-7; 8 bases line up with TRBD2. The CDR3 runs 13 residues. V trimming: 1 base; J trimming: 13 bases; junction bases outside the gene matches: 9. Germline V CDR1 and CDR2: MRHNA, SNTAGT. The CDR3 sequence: CASSDLAGSPRYF. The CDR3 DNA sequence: TGTGCCAGCAGTGACTTAGCGGGGTCTCCTAGATACTTC.

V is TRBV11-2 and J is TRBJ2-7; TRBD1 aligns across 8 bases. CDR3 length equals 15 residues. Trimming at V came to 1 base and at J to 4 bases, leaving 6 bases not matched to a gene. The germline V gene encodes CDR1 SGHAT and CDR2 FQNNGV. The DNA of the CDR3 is TGTGCCAGCAGCTTAGCCGGGACAGGTGTGTACGAGCAGTACTTC. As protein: CASSLAGTGVYEQYF.

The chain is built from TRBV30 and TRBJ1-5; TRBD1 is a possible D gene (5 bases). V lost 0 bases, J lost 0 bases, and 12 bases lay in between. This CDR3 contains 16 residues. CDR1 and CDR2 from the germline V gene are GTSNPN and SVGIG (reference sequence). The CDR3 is CAWSVGADYSNQPQHF. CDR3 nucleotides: TGTGCCTGGAGTGTAGGGGCAGATTATAGCAATCAGCCCCAGCATTTT.

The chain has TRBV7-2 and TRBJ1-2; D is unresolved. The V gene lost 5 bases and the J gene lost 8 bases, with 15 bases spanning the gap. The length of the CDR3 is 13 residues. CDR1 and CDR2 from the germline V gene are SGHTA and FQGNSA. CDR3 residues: CASSPTWRFGYTF. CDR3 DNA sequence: TGTGCCAGCAGCCCTACCTGGAGGTTCGGCTACACCTTC.

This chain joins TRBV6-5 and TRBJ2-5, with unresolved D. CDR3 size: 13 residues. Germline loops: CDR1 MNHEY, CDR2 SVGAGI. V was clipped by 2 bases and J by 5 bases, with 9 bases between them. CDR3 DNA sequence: TGTGCCAGCAGTTACCGTTTCCGTGAGACCCAGTACTTC. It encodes CASSYRFRETQYF.

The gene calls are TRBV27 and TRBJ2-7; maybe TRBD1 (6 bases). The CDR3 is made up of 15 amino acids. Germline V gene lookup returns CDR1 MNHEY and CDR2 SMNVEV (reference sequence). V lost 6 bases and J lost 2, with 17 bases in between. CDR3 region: CASSRPQGLPYEQYF. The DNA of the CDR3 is TGTGCCAGCAGCCGGCCCCAGGGGCTCCCCTACGAGCAGTACTTC.

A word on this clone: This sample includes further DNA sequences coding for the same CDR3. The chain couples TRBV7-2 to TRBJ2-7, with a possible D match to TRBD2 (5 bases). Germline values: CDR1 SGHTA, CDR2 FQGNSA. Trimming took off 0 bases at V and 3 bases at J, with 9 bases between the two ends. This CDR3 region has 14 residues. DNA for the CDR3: TGTGCCAGCAGCTTAGCGGTAGGGAGCTACGAGCAGTACTTC. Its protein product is CASSLAVGSYEQYF.

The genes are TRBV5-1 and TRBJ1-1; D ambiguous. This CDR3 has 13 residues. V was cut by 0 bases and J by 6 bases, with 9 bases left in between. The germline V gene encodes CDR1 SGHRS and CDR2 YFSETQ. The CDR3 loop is CASSLGVRSEAFF. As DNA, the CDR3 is TGCGCCAGCAGCTTGGGGGTGAGGTCTGAAGCTTTCTTT.

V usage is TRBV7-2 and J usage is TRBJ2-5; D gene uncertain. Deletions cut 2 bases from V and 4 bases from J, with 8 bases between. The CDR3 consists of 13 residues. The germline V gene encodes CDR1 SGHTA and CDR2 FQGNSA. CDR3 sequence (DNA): TGTGCCAGCAGCTTACCTCCCACAGAGACCCAGTACTTC. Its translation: CASSLPPTETQYF.

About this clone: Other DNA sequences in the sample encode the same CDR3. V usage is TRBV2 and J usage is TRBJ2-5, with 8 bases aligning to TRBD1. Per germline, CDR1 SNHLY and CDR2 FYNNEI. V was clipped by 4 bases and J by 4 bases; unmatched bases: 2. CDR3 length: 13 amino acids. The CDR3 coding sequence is TGTGCCAGCAGTGTCAGGGGGCGAGAGACCCAGTACTTC. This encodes CASSVRGRETQYF.

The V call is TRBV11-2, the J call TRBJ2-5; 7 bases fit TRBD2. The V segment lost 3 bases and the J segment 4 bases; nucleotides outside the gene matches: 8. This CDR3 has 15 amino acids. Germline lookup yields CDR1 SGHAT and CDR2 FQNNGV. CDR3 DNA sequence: TGTGCCAGCAGCTTTCCGGGATGGGGGGGAGAGACCCAGTACTTC. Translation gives CASSFPGWGGETQYF.

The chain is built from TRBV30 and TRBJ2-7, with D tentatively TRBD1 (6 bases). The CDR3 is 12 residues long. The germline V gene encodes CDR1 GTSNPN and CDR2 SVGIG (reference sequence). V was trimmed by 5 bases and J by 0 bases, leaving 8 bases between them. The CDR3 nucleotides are TGTGCCTGGGCGACAGGCTCCTACGAGCAGTACTTC. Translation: CAWATGSYEQYF.

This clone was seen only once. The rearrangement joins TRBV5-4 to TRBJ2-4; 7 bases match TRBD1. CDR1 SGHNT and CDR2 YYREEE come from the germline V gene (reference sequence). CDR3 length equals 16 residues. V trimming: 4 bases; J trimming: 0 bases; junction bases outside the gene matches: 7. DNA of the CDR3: TGTGCCAGCAGCGCCGGGACAGAAATAGCCAAAAACATTCAGTACTTC. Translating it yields CASSAGTEIAKNIQYF. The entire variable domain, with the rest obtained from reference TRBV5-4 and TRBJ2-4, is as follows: ETGVTQSPTHLIKTRGQQVTLRCSSQSGHNTVSWYQQALGQGPQFIFQYYREEENGRGNFPPRFSGLQFPNYSSELNVNALELDDSALYLCASSAGTEIAKNIQYFGAGTRLSVL.

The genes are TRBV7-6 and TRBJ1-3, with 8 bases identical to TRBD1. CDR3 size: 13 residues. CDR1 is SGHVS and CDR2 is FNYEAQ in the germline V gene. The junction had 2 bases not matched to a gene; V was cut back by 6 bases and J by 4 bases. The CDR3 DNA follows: TGTGCCAGCAGTCGGACAGGGGGAAACACCATATATTTT. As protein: CASSRTGGNTIYF.

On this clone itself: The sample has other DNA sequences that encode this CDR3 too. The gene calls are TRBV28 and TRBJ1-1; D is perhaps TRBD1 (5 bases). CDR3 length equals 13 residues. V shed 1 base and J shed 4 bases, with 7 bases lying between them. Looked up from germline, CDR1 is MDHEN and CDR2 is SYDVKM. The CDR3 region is CASSLLGGTEAFF. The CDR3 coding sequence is TGTGCCAGCAGTTTATTGGGGGGCACTGAAGCTTTCTTT. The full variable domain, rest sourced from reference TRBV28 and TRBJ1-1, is DVKVTQSSRYLVKRTGEKVFLECVQDMDHENMFWYRQDPGLGLRLIYFSYDVKMKEKGDIPEGYSVSREKKERFSLILESASTNQTSMYLCASSLLGGTEAFFGQGTRLTVV.